This passage covers 20 T cell receptor beta chains from one sample sequenced in a study of T cells in Graves' hyperthyroidism and ophthalmopathy. It was RNA transcripts that yielded the amplified TCR beta CDR3 regions. First-round RT-PCR with HTBI primers amplified the TCR CDR3 region. TCRdb redid the calling of the multiplex PCR reads with MiXCR, one entry per CDR3 protein. Of around 500,000 distinct CDR3 sequences listed, about 14% are singletons. The material sequenced was blood. Receptor source: a woman in her 40s with Graves' hyperthyroidism.

This clonotype was seen many times. This chain uses TRBV11-3 with TRBJ2-3, with D unclear. This CDR3 has 18 residues. Trimming took 1 base from V and 0 from J, leaving 17 bases between them. Germline values: CDR1 SGHNT, CDR2 YENEEA. CDR3 sequence reads: CASSLVFPIGRSTDTQYF. For the CDR3, the DNA is TGTGCCAGCAGCTTAGTTTTCCCTATCGGTAGAAGCACAGATACGCAGTATTTT.

The chain recombines TRBV6-1 with TRBJ1-5; D may be TRBD1 (5 bases). Trimming cost V 6 bases and J 1 base, with 16 bases left between them. The CDR3 has 16 amino acids. Per the germline V gene, CDR1 is MNHNS and CDR2 is SASEGT. The CDR3 sequence: CASRSRIDSSNQPQHF. CDR3 sequence (DNA): TGTGCCAGCAGGAGCCGGATTGACAGCAGCAATCAGCCCCAGCATTTT.

This clonotype showed up many times. The V call is TRBV20-1, the J call TRBJ2-7, with D uncertain. From germline, CDR1 is DFQATT and CDR2 SNEGSKA (reference sequence). CDR3 length equals 14 residues. V dropped 6 bases and J dropped 1 base, with 16 bases sitting between them. The CDR3 reads CSAPYHGRSYEQYF. In DNA, the CDR3 is TGCAGTGCCCCCTATCATGGACGTTCCTACGAGCAGTACTTC.

This chain joins TRBV18 and TRBJ1-3; unclear D gene. Trimming removed 3 bases at V and 0 bases at J, with 15 bases between. The CDR3 runs to 17 residues. Per germline, CDR1 KGHSH and CDR2 LQKENI. In DNA, the CDR3 is TGTGCCAGCTCACCGAAAAGGACTCAAGACTCTGGAAACACCATATATTTT. Translated, it gives CASSPKRTQDSGNTIYF.

Of note for this clonotype: One end of the junction is discordant with germline, which a read error may explain. The V gene is TRBV5-1, the J gene TRBJ2-2; D might be TRBD2 (6 bases). Germline CDR1 and CDR2: SGHRS and YFSETQ. The CDR3 contains 16 residues. The CDR3 region is CASSQGSPMNTGGLFF. The DNA for the CDR3 is TGCGCCAGCAGCCAAGGGTCGCCTATGAACACCGGGGGGCTGTTTTTT.

This clonotype was picked up many times. The chain has TRBV11-2 and TRBJ2-7, with TRBD2 as a possible D gene (5 bases). Germline CDR1 is SGHAT and CDR2 is FQNNGV. V was clipped by 5 bases and J by 0 bases, with 8 bases between them. This CDR3 has 13 residues. CDR3 DNA: TGTGCCAGCAGCGCCGGGATCTCCTACGAGCAGTACTTC. Translating it yields CASSAGISYEQYF.

The chain recombines TRBV4-2 with TRBJ2-7; no clear D gene. The CDR3 consists of 14 residues. Germline V lookup: CDR1 LGHNA, CDR2 YNFKEQ. Trimming removed 0 bases from V and 2 bases from J, with 8 bases in between. The CDR3 DNA follows: TGTGCCAGCAGCCAAGAGGCATTTACCTACGAGCAGTACTTC. Protein sequence: CASSQEAFTYEQYF.

In this sample, this clonotype turned up a few times. The gene calls are TRBV3-1 and TRBJ2-7, with 8 bases matching TRBD2. CDR1 is LGHDT and CDR2 is YNNKEL in the germline V gene (reference sequence). This CDR3 is built from 15 residues. V was clipped by 4 bases and J by 6 bases; unmatched bases: 11. As DNA, the CDR3 is TGTGCCAGCAGCCGAGATGGGGCGGGAGGCCGCGAGCAGTACTTC. Translation: CASSRDGAGGREQYF.

This clonotype was seen at least ten times. The genes are TRBV28 and TRBJ2-7; 9 nucleotides align to TRBD2. V was clipped by 5 bases and J by 0 bases; unmatched bases: 8. The CDR3 is made up of 16 amino acids. Germline V CDR1 and CDR2: MDHEN, SYDVKM. This CDR3 is CASSRLLAGPSYEQYF. Written as DNA, the CDR3 is TGTGCCAGCAGTAGACTACTAGCGGGCCCCTCCTACGAGCAGTACTTC.

This clonotype was picked up many times. The chain carries TRBV29-1 and TRBJ2-7; the D call may be TRBD1 or TRBD2 (5 bases each). Germline V gene data show CDR1 as SQVTM and CDR2 as ANQGSEA. The CDR3 length is 13 residues. V was cut by 5 bases and J by 3 bases, with 14 bases left in between. The CDR3 spells CSVRPGRDYEQYF. The CDR3 bases are TGCAGCGTTCGGCCGGGACGGGACTACGAGCAGTACTTC.

The rearrangement joins TRBV4-2 to TRBJ1-2; maybe TRBD1 (6 bases). The germline V gene has CDR1 LGHNA and CDR2 YNFKEQ. V was trimmed by 0 bases and J by 7 bases, leaving 12 bases between them. The CDR3 spans 14 residues. CDR3 protein: CASSQDQGQGGYTF. The CDR3 DNA reads TGTGCCAGCAGCCAAGATCAGGGGCAGGGTGGCTACACCTTC.

This clonotype was picked up many times. This sequence joins TRBV27 and TRBJ2-2; D may correspond to TRBD1 or TRBD2 (5 bases each). CDR3 length: 14 residues. The V gene's germline CDR1 is MNHEY and CDR2 SMNVEV (reference sequence). Trimming left V 3 bases short and J 4 bases short, with 9 bases between. This CDR3 is CASSFSGGTGELFF. DNA for the CDR3: TGTGCCAGCAGTTTTAGTGGGGGCACCGGGGAGCTGTTTTTT.

Ten or more counts support this clonotype. This chain joins TRBV12-3 or TRBV12-4 and TRBJ2-1; possible D gene TRBD2, 6 bases. The germline V and J ends were trimmed by 3 bases and 9 bases, with 18 bases remaining between them. The CDR3 has 15 residues. CDR3 DNA sequence: TGTGCCAGCAGTTTGAGTTTTGGAGGGGATGGTGAGCAGTTCTTC. It yields the protein CASSLSFGGDGEQFF.

CDR3 protein: CASSGTTAGGVIGELFF. As DNA, the CDR3 is TGTGCCAGCAGCGGTACTACAGCGGGAGGAGTGATCGGGGAGCTGTTTTTT. The V and J genes are TRBV9 and TRBJ2-2; 9 nucleotides line up with TRBD2. V lost 3 bases and J lost 7; bases outside the gene matches: 13. The CDR3 runs 17 residues. Germline-derived CDR1 and CDR2 are SGDLS and YYNGEE.

This clonotype occurred many times. The chain carries TRBV15 and TRBJ2-5; D possibly corresponds to TRBD2 (6 bases). With 5 bases removed from V and 4 bases from J, the gap between germline ends came to 11 bases. There are 13 residues in the CDR3. CDR1 LNHNV and CDR2 YYDKDF come from the germline V gene (reference sequence). CDR3 residues: CATSRYSGETQYF. CDR3 sequence (DNA): TGTGCCACCAGCCGTTATAGCGGAGAGACCCAGTACTTC.

This clonotype was seen many times. This chain joins TRBV20-1 and TRBJ2-7; 7 bases line up with TRBD2. The junction had 8 bases not matched to a gene; V was cut back by 0 bases and J by 3 bases. The CDR3 is made up of 15 amino acids. Looked up from germline, CDR1 is DFQATT and CDR2 is SNEGSKA (reference sequence). The CDR3 is CSARDPASGFYEQYF. CDR3 nucleotides: TGCAGTGCTAGAGATCCAGCTAGCGGCTTCTACGAGCAGTACTTC.

In the case of this clonotype: A much larger clone lies a single base off, so this may be a read error. This chain joins TRBV28 and TRBJ2-1; 7 nucleotides agree with TRBD2. The ends lost 4 bases at V and 6 bases at J; junction bases unmatched: 3. CDR1 is MDHEN and CDR2 is SYDVKM in the germline V gene. The CDR3 runs to 13 residues. CDR3 nucleotide sequence: TGTGCCAGCAGTTCATCGGGGGGCAATGAGCAGTTCTTC. Protein product: CASSSSGGNEQFF.

This clonotype was found a few times. This chain joins TRBV3-1 and TRBJ2-4, with D unclear. Per the germline V gene, CDR1 is LGHDT and CDR2 is YNNKEL (reference sequence). Trimming took 0 bases from V and 4 from J, leaving 10 bases between them. This CDR3 contains 15 residues. The DNA for the CDR3 is TGTGCCAGCAGCCAAGAATGGCTTGAGAAAAACATTCAGTACTTC. It translates to CASSQEWLEKNIQYF.

This chain joins TRBV30 and TRBJ1-1; 7 nucleotides align to TRBD1. The trim removed 3 bases at V and 8 bases at J, leaving 9 bases unmatched. This CDR3 region has 13 residues. Germline V gene lookup returns CDR1 GTSNPN and CDR2 SVGIG (reference sequence). The CDR3 loop is CAWRGAGTAEAFF. CDR3 in DNA: TGTGCCTGGAGGGGAGCCGGGACAGCAGAAGCTTTCTTT.

For the CDR3, the DNA is TGTGCCAGCAGTTTTGGATTAGCGGTGAATGGCGAGCAGTACTTC. Its translation: CASSFGLAVNGEQYF. The chain employs TRBV27 and TRBJ2-7, with a weak D call TRBD2 (6 bases). The CDR3 length is 15 residues. Between the trimmed V and J ends, which lost 3 bases and 6 bases, there was a span of 18 bases. CDR1 MNHEY and CDR2 SMNVEV come from the germline V gene (reference sequence).